The present TCR beta chain was sequenced within a study of long-term antiretroviral therapy in people with HIV. General study results and limits: Post-ART samples showed increased diversity that remained below transplant donor control levels. Versus controls, repertoires in people with HIV had narrower CDR3 length ranges.

V dropped 3 bases and J dropped 3; count of bases not matched to a gene: 6. Germline V gene data show CDR1 as KGHSH and CDR2 as LQKENI. The CDR3 spans 16 residues. Concerning this clone itself: Its matching antigen is unknown.

At survey level, the immunoSEQ assay was run in its v3.0 version. Generated by immunoSEQ multiplex PCR, the TCRdb table keeps only in-frame clones and is missing some. The table lists approximately 20,000 clones, roughly 76% of them singletons. This sequence was found in a woman aged 40-49 years with HIV. The chain carries TRBV18 and TRBJ2-5, with 11 bases identical to TRBD2. Here the sequenced sample was unsorted PBMCs, taken less than 1.8 years before starting antiretroviral therapy. This CDR3 is CASSPTPGLAEETQYF. CDR3 DNA sequence: TGTGCCAGCTCACCGACTCCGGGACTAGCGGAAGAGACCCAGTACTTC.